The rows below give T cell receptor beta chains drawn from one sample of a study of T cell responses to AZD1222 COVID-19 vaccine. Data came from immunoSEQ multiplex PCR; TCRdb stores just in-frame clones and leaves some out. The sample yields some 120,000 clones, around nine tenths seen once. The sample was peripheral blood, taken on day 0 of AZD1222 vaccination. These receptors were collected from an adult in good health. The CDR3 runs from the conserved cysteine through the conserved F or W. Each record gives: J gene, clone size, V gene, CDR3 protein. Size values are once, few and many counts, or a class for expanded clones, and some rows have none.

TRBJ2-7 few TRBV10-3 CATGGDNTYEQYF
TRBJ2-2 NA TRBV18 CASSGTRNTGELFF
TRBJ2-3 NA TRBV7-2 CASAALTGGDTQYF
TRBJ1-2 NA TRBV5-6 CASSLGQGDYGYTF
TRBJ1-1 NA TRBV19 CASSVRGPTEAFF
TRBJ2-7 NA TRBV7-2 CASSLISGYEQYF
TRBJ1-4 NA TRBV9 CASSASQDRGEKLFF
TRBJ2-1 NA TRBV19 CASSIETGGWTSHGNEQFF
TRBJ2-3 NA TRBV28 CASSRAHGSETDTQYF
TRBJ1-5 few TRBV6-4 CASSNEENQPQHF
TRBJ2-7 NA TRBV6-2/TRBV6-3 CASSYSTVEMKQYF
TRBJ2-1 once TRBV7-9 CASSLGTNEQFF
TRBJ2-7 NA TRBV19 CASSIDATAAYEQYF
TRBJ2-1 once TRBV28 CASSGLRDANSYNEQFF
TRBJ2-2 NA TRBV11-3 CASSTTEGGELFF
TRBJ1-5 NA TRBV5-6 CASSLADRLNQPQHF
TRBJ1-1 NA TRBV5-4 CASSRGGFTEAFF
TRBJ1-1 once TRBV5-1 CASSPSSGNTEAFF
TRBJ1-2 NA TRBV7-9 CASSLGVGNYGYTF
TRBJ2-7 NA TRBV11-2 CASSLYEGPYEQYF
TRBJ1-1 NA TRBV10-2 CASSEQPGVGGEAFF
TRBJ2-1 NA TRBV10-3 CAIRQGESNEQFF
TRBJ2-3 NA TRBV12-3/TRBV12-4 CASSFDWDTQYF
TRBJ2-4 NA TRBV14 CASSQDGRFRTLAKNIQYF
TRBJ1-3 NA TRBV4-1 CASSQVQALGNTIYF
TRBJ2-3 NA TRBV6-1 CASSEAWTAITDTQYF
TRBJ2-1 NA TRBV7-2 CASSLNNEQFF
TRBJ1-1 once TRBV28 CASSLWGGEGTEAFF
TRBJ1-2 NA TRBV6-5 CASSWGEGGYTF
TRBJ1-4 NA TRBV9 CASSERGENEKLFF
TRBJ1-3 NA TRBV15 CATSRDSALGNTIYF
TRBJ1-6 few TRBV6-5 CASSPEGRGHSPLHF
TRBJ1-4 NA TRBV7-2 CASSTYRGKLFF
TRBJ2-4 NA TRBV27 CASSLLPSSLAAKNIQYF
TRBJ1-2 NA TRBV6-5 CASSLGTAGGYTF
TRBJ1-2 NA TRBV9 CASSLDPQGDPGGYTF
TRBJ2-7 NA TRBV21-1 CASSKRDRFSYEQYF
TRBJ1-4 NA TRBV7-2 CASSTKTGAKEKLFF
TRBJ2-5 NA TRBV5-5 CASKKAGGAETQYF
TRBJ1-5 few TRBV28 CASHSQGGGQPQHF
TRBJ2-7 NA TRBV19 CASTQTGTGTYEQYF
TRBJ2-2 NA TRBV5-8 CASSLGTSPGELFF
TRBJ1-2 NA TRBV30 CAWSVRGNHGYTF
TRBJ1-3 NA TRBV15 CATSREVISGNTIYF
TRBJ1-3 NA TRBV3-1/TRBV3-2 CASSQGEVGFGNTIYF
TRBJ1-2 NA TRBV3-1/TRBV3-2 CASSQEDRANYGYTF